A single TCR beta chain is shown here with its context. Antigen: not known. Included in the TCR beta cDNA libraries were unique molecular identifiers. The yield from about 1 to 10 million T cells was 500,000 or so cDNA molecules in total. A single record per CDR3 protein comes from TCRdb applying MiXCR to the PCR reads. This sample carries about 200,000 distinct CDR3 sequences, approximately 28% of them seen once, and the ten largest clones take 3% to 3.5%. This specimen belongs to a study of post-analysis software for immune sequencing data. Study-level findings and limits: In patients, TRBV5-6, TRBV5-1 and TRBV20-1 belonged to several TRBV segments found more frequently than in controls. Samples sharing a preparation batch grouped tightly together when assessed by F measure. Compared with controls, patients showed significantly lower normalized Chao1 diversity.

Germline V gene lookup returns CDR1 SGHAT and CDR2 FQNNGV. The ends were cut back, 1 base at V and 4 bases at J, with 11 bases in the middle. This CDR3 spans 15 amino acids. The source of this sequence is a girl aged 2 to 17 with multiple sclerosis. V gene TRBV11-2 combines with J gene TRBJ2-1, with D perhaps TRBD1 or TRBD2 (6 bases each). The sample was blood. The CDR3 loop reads CASSLGGAWYNEQFF. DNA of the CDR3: TGTGCCAGCAGCTTAGGGGGGGCATGGTACAATGAGCAGTTCTTC.